This T cell receptor (beta chain) was profiled in a study of OX40 agonist ivuxolimab in advanced cancers. Study in general: Given to patients was ivuxolimab, an agonistic anti-OX40 (CD134) antibody. Study findings and constraints: With doses of 0.1-3.0 mg/kg, partial responders showed among the lowest clonal expansion. Compared with CD4+, CD8+ T cells on average had more expanded clones.

Autoimmune disease history or systemic immunosuppression excluded patients. Data came from immunoSEQ multiplex PCR; TCRdb stores just in-frame clones and leaves some out. Of tens of thousands of clones listed, more than 85% are singletons. Germline V CDR1 and CDR2: SGHTA, FQGNSA. This CDR3 contains 14 residues. V lost 5 bases and J lost 2; bases outside the gene matches: 5. This clone occurred once. Its antigen is as yet unknown. The source material was CD4+ or CD8+ T cells sorted from blood, sampled in a trial of the OX40 agonist ivuxolimab. The receptor was isolated from an adult with an advanced solid tumor such as melanoma, head and neck, liver or kidney cancer. V and J are TRBV7-2 and TRBJ2-7; 8 nucleotides line up with TRBD1. CDR3 nucleotides: TGTGCCAGCAGCAGCGGACAGGGTCCCTACGAGCAGTACTTC. It yields the protein CASSSGQGPYEQYF. Supplemented by reference TRBV7-2 and TRBJ2-7, the full variable domain reads GAGVSQSPSNKVTEKGKDVELRCDPISGHTALYWYRQSLGQGLEFLIYFQGNSAPDKSGLPSDRFSAERTGGSVSTLTIQRTQQEDSAVYLCASSSGQGPYEQYFGPGTRLTVT.